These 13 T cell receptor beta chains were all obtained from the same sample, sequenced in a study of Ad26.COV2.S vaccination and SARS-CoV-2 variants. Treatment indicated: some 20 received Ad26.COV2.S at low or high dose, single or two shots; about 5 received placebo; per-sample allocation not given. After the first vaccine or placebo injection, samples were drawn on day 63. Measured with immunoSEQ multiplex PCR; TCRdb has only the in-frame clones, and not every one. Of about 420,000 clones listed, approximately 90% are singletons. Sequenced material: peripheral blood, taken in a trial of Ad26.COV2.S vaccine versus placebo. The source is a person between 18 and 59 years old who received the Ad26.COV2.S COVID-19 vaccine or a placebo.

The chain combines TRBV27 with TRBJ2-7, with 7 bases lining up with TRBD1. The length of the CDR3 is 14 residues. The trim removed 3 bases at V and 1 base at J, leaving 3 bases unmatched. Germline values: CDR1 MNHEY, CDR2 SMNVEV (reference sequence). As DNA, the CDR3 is TGTGCCAGCAGTTTGGGACAGAGTTCCTACGAGCAGTACTTC. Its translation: CASSLGQSSYEQYF.

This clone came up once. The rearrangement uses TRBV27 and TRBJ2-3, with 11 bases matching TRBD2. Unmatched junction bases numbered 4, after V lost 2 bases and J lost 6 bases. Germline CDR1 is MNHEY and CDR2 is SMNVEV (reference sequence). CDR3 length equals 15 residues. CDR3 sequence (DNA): TGTGCCAGCAGTTTAGGGACTAGCGGCGTCGATACGCAGTATTTT. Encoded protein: CASSLGTSGVDTQYF.

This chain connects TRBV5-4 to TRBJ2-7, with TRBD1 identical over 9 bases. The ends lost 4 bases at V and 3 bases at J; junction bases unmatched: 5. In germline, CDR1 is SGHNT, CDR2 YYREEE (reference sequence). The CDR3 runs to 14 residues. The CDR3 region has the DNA TGTGCCAGCAGCATAAGACAGGGGGGCTACGAGCAGTACTTC. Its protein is CASSIRQGGYEQYF.

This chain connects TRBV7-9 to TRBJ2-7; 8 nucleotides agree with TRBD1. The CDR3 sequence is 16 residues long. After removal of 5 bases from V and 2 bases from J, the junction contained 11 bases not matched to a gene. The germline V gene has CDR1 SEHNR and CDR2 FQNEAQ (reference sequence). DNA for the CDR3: TGTGCCAGCAGCATCCACAGGGGGAGATCAACCTACGAGCAGTACTTC. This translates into CASSIHRGRSTYEQYF.

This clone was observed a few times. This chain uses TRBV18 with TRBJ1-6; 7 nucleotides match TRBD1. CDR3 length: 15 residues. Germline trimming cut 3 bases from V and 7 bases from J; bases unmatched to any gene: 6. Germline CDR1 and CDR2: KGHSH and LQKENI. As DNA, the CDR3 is TGTGCCAGCTCACCGACGACAGGGTCAAATTCACCCCTCCACTTT. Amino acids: CASSPTTGSNSPLHF. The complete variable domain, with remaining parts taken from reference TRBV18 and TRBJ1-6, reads NAGVMQNPRHLVRRRGQEARLRCSPMKGHSHVYWYRQLPEEGLKFMVYLQKENIIDESGMPKERFSAEFPKEGPSILRIQQVVRGDSAAYFCASSPTTGSNSPLHFGNGTRLTVT.

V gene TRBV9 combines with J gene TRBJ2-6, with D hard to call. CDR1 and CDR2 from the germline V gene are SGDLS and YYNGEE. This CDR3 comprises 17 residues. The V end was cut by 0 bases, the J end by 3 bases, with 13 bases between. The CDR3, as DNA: TGTGCCAGCAGCGTAGGCCGTACAAGGGTTGGGGCCAACGTCCTGACTTTC. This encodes CASSVGRTRVGANVLTF.

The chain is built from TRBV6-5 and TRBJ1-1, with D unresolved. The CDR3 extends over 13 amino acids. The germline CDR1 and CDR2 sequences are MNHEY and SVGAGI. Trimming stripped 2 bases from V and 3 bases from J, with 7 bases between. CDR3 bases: TGTGCCAGCAGTTACCAAACGGACACTGAAGCTTTCTTT. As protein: CASSYQTDTEAFF.

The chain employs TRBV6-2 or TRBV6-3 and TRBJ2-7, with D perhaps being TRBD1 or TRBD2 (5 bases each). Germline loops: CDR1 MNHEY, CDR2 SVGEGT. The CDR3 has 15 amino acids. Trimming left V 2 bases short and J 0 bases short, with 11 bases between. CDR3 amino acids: CASSYDAGSSYEQYF. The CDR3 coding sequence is TGTGCCAGCAGTTACGATGCAGGGAGCTCCTACGAGCAGTACTTC.

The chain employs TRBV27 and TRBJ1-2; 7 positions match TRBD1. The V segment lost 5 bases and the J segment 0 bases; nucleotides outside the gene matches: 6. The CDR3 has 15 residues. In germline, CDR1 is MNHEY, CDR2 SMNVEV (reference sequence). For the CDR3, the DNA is TGTGCCAGCAGTCCCGGGACAGCTGCTAACTATGGCTACACCTTC. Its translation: CASSPGTAANYGYTF.

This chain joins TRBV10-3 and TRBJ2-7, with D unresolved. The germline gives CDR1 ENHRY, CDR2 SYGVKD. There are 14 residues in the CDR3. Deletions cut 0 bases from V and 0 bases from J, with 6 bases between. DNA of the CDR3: TGTGCCATCAGTGAGTCGTTTAGCTCCTACGAGCAGTACTTC. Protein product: CAISESFSSYEQYF.

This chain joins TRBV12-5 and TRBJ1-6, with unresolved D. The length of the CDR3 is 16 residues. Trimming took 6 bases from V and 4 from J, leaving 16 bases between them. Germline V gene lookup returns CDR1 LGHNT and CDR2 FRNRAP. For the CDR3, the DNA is TGTGCTAGTGGACTTTGGGTCGGAGAATATAATTCACCCCTCCACTTT. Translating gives CASGLWVGEYNSPLHF.

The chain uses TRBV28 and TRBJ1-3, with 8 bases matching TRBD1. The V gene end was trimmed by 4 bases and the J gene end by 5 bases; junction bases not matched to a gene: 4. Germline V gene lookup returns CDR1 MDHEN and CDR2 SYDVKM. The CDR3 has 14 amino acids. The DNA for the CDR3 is TGTGCCAGCAGTTCGGGACAGGATAGAAACACCATATATTTT. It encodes CASSSGQDRNTIYF.

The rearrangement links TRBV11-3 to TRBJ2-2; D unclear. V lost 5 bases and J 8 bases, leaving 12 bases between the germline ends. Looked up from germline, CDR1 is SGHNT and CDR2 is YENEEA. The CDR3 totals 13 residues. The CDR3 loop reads CASSARLAGELFF. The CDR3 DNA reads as TGTGCCAGCAGCGCAAGACTTGCGGGGGAGCTGTTTTTT.